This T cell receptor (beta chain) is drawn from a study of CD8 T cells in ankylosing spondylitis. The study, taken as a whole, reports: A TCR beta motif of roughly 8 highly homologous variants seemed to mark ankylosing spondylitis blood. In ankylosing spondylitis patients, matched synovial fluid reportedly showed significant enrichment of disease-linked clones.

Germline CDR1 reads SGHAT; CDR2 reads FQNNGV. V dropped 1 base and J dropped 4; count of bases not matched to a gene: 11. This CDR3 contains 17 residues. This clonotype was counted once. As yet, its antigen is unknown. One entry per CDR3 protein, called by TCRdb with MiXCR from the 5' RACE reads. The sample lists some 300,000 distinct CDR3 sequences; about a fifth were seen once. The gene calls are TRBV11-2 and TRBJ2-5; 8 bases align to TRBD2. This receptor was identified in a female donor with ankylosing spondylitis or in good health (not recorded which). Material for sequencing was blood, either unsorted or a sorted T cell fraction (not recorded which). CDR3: CASSLGPGRAAGETQYF. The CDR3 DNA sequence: TGTGCCAGCAGCTTAGGGCCCGGGAGGGCCGCGGGAGAGACCCAGTACTTC. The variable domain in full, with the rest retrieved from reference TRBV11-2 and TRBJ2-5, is EAGVAQSPRYKIIEKRQSVAFWCNPISGHATLYWYQQILGQGPKLLIQFQNNGVVDDSQLPKDRFSAERLKGVDSTLKIQPAKLEDSAVYLCASSLGPGRAAGETQYFGPGTRLLVL.